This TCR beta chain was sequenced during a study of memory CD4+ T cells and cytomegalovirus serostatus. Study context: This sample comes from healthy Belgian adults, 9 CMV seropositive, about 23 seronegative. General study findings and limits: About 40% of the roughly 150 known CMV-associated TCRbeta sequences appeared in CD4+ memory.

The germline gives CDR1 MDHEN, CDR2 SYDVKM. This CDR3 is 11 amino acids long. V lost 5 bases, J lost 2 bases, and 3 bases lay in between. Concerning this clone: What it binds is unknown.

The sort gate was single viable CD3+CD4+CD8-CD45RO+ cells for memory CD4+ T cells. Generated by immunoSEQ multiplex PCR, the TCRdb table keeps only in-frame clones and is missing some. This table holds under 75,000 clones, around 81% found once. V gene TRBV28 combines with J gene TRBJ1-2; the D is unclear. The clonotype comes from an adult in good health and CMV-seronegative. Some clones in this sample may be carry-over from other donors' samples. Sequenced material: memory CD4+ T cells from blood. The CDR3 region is CASSINYGYTF. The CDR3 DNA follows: TGTGCCAGCAGTATCAACTATGGCTACACCTTC.